Described below is a single T cell receptor beta chain sequence and its context. Its antigen is unknown. The sample is drawn from a study of T cell responses to AZD1222 COVID-19 vaccine. Study-wide results and caveats: Repertoires were obtained only post-peak T cell response. Baseline antibody screening turned up just a handful of seropositive AZD1222 recipients. Epitopes outside B.1.351 and B.1.1.7 mutated regions reportedly drew nearly half of spike TCRs.

V was trimmed by 3 bases and J by 2 bases, leaving 17 bases between them. The germline CDR1 and CDR2 sequences are GTSNPN and SVGIG (reference sequence). The CDR3 contains 16 residues. The assay was immunoSEQ multiplex PCR, and TCRdb's table has in-frame clones only and misses some. The data show roughly 200,000 clones, just over 85% seen once. The clonotype comes from an adult in good health. Specimen: peripheral blood, collected on day 0 of AZD1222 vaccination. V gene TRBV30 combines with J gene TRBJ1-5; possibly TRBD1 for D (5 bases). The DNA for the CDR3 is TGTGCCTGGAGCCGGCGGGTTGAAGGGGGCAATCAGCCCCAGCATTTT. It yields the protein CAWSRRVEGGNQPQHF. The complete variable domain, with remaining parts taken from reference TRBV30 and TRBJ1-5, reads SQTIHQWPATLVQPVGSPLSLECTVEGTSNPNLYWYRQAAGRGLQLLFYSVGIGQISSEVPQNLSASRPQDRQFILSSKKLLLSDSGFYLCAWSRRVEGGNQPQHFGDGTRLSIL.